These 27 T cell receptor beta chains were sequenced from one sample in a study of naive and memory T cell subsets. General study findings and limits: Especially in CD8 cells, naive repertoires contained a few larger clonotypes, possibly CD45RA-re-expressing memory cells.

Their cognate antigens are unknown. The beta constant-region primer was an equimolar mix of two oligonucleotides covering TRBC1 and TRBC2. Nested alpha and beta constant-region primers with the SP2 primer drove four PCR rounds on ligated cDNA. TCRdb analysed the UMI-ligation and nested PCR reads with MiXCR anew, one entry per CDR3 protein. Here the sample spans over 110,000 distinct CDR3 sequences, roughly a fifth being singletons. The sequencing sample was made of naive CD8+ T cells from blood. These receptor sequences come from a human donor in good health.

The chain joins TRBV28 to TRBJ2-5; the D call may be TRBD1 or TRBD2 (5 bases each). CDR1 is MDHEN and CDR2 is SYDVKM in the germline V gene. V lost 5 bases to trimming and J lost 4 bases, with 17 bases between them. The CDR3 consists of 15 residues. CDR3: CASSALWGEGETQYF. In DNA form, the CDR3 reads TGTGCCAGCAGTGCCCTGTGGGGCGAGGGAGAGACCCAGTACTTC.

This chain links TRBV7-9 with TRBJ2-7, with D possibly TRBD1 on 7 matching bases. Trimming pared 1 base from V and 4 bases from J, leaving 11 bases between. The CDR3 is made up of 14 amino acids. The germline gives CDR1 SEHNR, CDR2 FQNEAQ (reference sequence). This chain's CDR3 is CASSLGRGEYEQYF. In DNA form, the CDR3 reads TGTGCCAGCAGCTTAGGCAGGGGGGAATACGAGCAGTACTTC. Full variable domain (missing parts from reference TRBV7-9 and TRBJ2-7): DTGVSQNPRHKITKRGQNVTFRCDPISEHNRLYWYRQTLGQGPEFLTYFQNEAQLEKSRLLSDRFSAERPKGSFSTLEIQRTEQGDSAMYLCASSLGRGEYEQYFGPGTRLTVT.

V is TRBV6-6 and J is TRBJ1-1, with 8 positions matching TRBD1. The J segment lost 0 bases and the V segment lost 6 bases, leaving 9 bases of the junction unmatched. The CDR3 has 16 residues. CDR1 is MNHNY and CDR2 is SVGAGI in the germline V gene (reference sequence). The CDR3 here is CASRHDRGPMNTEAFF. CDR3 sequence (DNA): TGTGCCAGCAGACACGACAGGGGCCCGATGAACACTGAAGCTTTCTTT.

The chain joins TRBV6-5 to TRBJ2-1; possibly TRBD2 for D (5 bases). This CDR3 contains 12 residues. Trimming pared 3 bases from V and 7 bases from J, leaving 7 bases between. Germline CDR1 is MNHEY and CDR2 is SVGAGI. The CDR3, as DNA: TGTGCCAGCAGTTATTCGGGGAATGAGCAGTTCTTC. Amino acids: CASSYSGNEQFF.

CDR3 sequence reads: CATTEGSSGANVLTF. The CDR3 DNA reads as TGTGCCACCACCGAAGGTAGCTCTGGGGCCAACGTCCTGACTTTC. The rearrangement uses TRBV15 and TRBJ2-6; D not resolved. Trimming shortened V by 7 bases and J by 0 bases, and 10 bases separated the two germline ends. Germline CDR1 and CDR2: LNHNV and YYDKDF (reference sequence). The CDR3 contains 15 residues. The full variable domain, completed using reference TRBV15 and TRBJ2-6, is DAMVIQNPRYQVTQFGKPVTLSCSQTLNHNVMYWYQQKSSQAPKLLFHYYDKDFNNEADTPDNFQSRRPNTSFCFLDIRSPGLGDTAMYLCATTEGSSGANVLTFGAGSRLTVL.

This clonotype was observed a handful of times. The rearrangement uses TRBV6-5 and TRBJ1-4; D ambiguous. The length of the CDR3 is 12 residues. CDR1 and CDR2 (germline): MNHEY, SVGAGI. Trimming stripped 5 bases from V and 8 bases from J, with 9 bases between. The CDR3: CASSPNLEKLFF. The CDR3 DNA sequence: TGTGCCAGCAGTCCCAATTTGGAAAAACTGTTTTTT.

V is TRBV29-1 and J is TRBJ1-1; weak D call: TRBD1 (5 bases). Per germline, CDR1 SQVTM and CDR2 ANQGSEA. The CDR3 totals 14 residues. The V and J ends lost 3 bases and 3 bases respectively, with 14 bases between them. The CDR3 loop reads CSVDEGGEDTEAFF. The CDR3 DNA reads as TGCAGCGTTGACGAGGGAGGGGAGGACACTGAAGCTTTCTTT.

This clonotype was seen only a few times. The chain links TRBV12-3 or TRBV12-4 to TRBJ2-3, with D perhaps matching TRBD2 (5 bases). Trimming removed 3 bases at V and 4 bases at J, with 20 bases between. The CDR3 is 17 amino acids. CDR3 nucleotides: TGTGCCAGCAGTTTTGTCTCATCTAGCCAGGTTTCAGATACGCAGTATTTT. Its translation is CASSFVSSSQVSDTQYF.

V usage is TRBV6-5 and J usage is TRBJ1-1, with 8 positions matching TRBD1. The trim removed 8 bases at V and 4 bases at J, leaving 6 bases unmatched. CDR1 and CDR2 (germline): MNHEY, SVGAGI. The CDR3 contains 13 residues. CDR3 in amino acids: CASSPGTGTEAFF. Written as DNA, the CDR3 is TGTGCCAGCTCCCCCGGGACAGGCACTGAAGCTTTCTTT.

CDR3 bases: TGTGCCAGCAGCGAGGGACAGGCCGTCAGCTCCTACAATGAGCAGTTCTTC. Its protein is CASSEGQAVSSYNEQFF. The chain recombines TRBV9 with TRBJ2-1; 8 bases match TRBD1. The CDR3 extends over 17 amino acids. The germline CDR1 and CDR2 sequences are SGDLS and YYNGEE. V gave up 3 bases and J gave up 0 bases; unmatched junction bases: 8.

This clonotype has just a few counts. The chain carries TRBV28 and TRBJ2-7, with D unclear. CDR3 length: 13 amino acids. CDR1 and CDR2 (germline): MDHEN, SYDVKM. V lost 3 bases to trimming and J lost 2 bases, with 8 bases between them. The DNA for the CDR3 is TGTGCCAGCAGTTTGTCCGACGCCTACGAGCAGTACTTC. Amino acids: CASSLSDAYEQYF.

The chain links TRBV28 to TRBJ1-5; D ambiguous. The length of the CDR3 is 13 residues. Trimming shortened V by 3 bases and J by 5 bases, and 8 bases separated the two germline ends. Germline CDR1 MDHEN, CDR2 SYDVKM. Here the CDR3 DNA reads TGTGCCAGCAGTTTTCAGGTTCATCAGCCCCAGCATTTT. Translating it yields CASSFQVHQPQHF.

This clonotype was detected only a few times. DNA of the CDR3: TGTGCCATCAGTGAAGGCACGTATGTAGGGGAGACCCAGTACTTC. It specifies CAISEGTYVGETQYF. This rearrangement joins TRBV10-3 to TRBJ2-5; D gene unclear. In germline, CDR1 is ENHRY, CDR2 SYGVKD. The CDR3 length is 15 residues. Trimming removed 3 bases at V and 5 bases at J, with 16 bases between.

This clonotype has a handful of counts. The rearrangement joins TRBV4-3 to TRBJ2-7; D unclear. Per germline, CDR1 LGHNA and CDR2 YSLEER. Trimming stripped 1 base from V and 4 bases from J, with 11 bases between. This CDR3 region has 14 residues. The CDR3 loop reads CASSQGASGYEQYF. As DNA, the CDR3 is TGCGCCAGCAGCCAAGGGGCCAGTGGGTACGAGCAGTACTTC.

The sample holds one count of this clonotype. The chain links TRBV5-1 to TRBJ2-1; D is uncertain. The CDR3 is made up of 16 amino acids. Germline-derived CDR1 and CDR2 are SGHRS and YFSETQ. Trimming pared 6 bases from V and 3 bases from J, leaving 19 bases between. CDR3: CASNLVVSGGYNEQFF. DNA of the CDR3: TGCGCCAGCAATCTAGTAGTGTCCGGCGGCTACAATGAGCAGTTCTTC.

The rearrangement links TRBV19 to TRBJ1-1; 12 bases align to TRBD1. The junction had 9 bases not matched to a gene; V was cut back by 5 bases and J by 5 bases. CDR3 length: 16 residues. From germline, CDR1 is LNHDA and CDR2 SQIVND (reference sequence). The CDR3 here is CASSPRDRGRGTEAFF. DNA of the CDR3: TGTGCCAGTAGTCCCCGGGACAGGGGGCGCGGGACTGAAGCTTTCTTT.

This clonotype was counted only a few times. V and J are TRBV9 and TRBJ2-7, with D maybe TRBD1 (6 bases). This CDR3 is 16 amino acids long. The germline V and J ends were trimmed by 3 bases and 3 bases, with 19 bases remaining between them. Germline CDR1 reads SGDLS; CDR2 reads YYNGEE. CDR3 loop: CASSEGRWTASYEQYF. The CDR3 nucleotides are TGTGCCAGCAGCGAAGGTAGGTGGACAGCAAGCTACGAGCAGTACTTC.

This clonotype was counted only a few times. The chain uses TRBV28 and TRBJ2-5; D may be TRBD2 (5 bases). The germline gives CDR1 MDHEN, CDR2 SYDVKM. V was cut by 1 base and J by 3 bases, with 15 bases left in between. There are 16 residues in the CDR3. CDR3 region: CASSLSGVVWKETQYF. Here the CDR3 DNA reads TGTGCCAGCAGTTTATCCGGGGTTGTGTGGAAAGAGACCCAGTACTTC.

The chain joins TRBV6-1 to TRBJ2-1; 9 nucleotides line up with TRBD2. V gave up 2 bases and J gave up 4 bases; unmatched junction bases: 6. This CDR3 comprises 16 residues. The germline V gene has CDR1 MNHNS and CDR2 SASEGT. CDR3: CASSEQASGAYNEQFF. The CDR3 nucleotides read TGTGCCAGCAGTGAACAGGCTAGCGGGGCATACAATGAGCAGTTCTTC.

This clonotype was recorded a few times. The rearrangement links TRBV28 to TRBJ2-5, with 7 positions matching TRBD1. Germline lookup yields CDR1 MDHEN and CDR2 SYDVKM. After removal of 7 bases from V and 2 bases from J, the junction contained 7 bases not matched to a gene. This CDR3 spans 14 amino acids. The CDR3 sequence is CASTKLGQQETQYF. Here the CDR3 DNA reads TGTGCCAGCACTAAGCTGGGACAGCAAGAGACCCAGTACTTC.

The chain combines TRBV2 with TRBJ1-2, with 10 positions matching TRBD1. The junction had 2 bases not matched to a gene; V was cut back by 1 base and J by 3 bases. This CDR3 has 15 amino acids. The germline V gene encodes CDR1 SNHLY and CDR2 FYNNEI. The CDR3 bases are TGTGCCAGCAGTGAAGAGGACAGGGGGTACTATGGCTACACCTTC. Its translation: CASSEEDRGYYGYTF.

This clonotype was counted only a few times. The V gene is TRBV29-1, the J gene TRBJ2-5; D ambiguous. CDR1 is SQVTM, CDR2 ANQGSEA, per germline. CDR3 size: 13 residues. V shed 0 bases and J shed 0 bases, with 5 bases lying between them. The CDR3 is CSVEDAYQETQYF. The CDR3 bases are TGCAGCGTTGAAGATGCCTACCAAGAGACCCAGTACTTC.

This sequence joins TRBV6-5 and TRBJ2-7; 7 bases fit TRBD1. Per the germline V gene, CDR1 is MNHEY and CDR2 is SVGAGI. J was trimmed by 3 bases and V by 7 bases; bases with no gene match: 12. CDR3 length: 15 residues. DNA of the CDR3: TGTGCCAGCAACCCAACAGGGGCGGAGGTCTACGAGCAGTACTTC. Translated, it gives CASNPTGAEVYEQYF.

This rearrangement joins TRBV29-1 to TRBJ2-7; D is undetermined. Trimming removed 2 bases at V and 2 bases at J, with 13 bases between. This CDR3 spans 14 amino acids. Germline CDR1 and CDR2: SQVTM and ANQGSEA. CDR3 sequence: CSVELAGRAYEQYF. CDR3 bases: TGCAGCGTTGAACTCGCAGGAAGAGCCTACGAGCAGTACTTC.

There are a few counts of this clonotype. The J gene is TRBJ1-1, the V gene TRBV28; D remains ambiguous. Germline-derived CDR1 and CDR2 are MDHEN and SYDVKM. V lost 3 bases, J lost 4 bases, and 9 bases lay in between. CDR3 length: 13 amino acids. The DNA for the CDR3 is TGTGCCAGCAGTTTGGTTGGGTTCACTGAAGCTTTCTTT. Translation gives CASSLVGFTEAFF.

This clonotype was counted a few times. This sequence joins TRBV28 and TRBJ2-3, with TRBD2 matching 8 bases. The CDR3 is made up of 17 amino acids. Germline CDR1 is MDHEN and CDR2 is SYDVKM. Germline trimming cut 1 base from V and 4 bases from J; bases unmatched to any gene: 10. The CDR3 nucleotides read TGTGCCAGCAGTTTATCAACCAGCGGGAGCGGAGCAGATACGCAGTATTTT. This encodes CASSLSTSGSGADTQYF.

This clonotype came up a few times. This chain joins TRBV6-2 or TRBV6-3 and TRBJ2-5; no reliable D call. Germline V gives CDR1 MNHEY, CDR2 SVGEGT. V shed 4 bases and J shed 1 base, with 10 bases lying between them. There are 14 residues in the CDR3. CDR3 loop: CASSSSASQETQYF. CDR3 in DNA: TGTGCCAGCAGTTCGAGCGCCAGCCAAGAGACCCAGTACTTC.